One sample yielded the 17 T cell receptor beta chains listed below, sequenced in a study of response to subunit inactivated influenza vaccine. Via MiXCR, TCRdb re-called the RT-PCR reads, giving one row per CDR3 protein. The sample gives approximately 520,000 distinct CDR3 sequences, roughly 27% of which show up once; 1.5% to 2% is in the top ten. The material sequenced was CD4+ T cells sorted from PBMCs, taken 5 days after vaccination. These receptors all stem from a man in his forties or fifties who received an inactivated influenza vaccine.

The chain couples TRBV5-1 to TRBJ2-3; D is possibly TRBD2 (6 bases). Germline CDR1 is SGHRS and CDR2 is YFSETQ. The CDR3 has 14 residues. V was cut by 5 bases and J by 0 bases, with 10 bases left in between. The CDR3 spells CASRGDWSTDTQYF. CDR3 nucleotide sequence: TGCGCCAGCAGGGGGGACTGGAGCACAGATACGCAGTATTTT.

In its sample, this clonotype was seen a few times. The rearrangement uses TRBV10-3 and TRBJ2-3, with 9 bases matching TRBD1. Trimming at V came to 4 bases and at J to 12 bases, leaving 14 bases not matched to a gene. This CDR3 is 15 amino acids long. The germline gives CDR1 ENHRY, CDR2 SYGVKD. As DNA, the CDR3 is TGTGCCATCAGTGTGGGACAGGGCAGTAAGGGTTCACAGTATTTT. This codes for CAISVGQGSKGSQYF.

This clonotype has ten or more counts. V is TRBV5-1 and J is TRBJ2-2; 10 positions match TRBD1. This CDR3 has 15 residues. V lost 4 bases, J lost 6 bases, and 6 bases stayed unmatched. Germline V gene data show CDR1 as SGHRS and CDR2 as YFSETQ. In DNA, the CDR3 is TGCGCCAGCAGCCCGAGGACAGGGGGTGCCGGGGAGCTGTTTTTT. This translates into CASSPRTGGAGELFF.

Here the CDR3 reads CASSLGDYTETQYF. CDR3 DNA sequence: TGCGCCAGCAGCTTGGGGGACTATACAGAGACCCAGTACTTC. The rearrangement joins TRBV5-1 to TRBJ2-5, with 7 bases identical to TRBD2. This CDR3 region has 14 residues. J was trimmed by 4 bases and V by 0 bases; bases with no gene match: 3. Germline V gene lookup returns CDR1 SGHRS and CDR2 YFSETQ.

V is TRBV12-3 or TRBV12-4 and J is TRBJ2-5, with D perhaps assigned TRBD1 or TRBD2 (5 bases each). CDR3 length equals 14 residues. The V and J ends lost 5 bases and 3 bases respectively, with 13 bases between them. CDR3 in amino acids: CASSPPGREETQYF. The CDR3 DNA follows: TGTGCCAGCAGTCCTCCGGGACGGGAAGAGACCCAGTACTTC.

This clonotype was picked up a small number of times. The gene calls are TRBV12-3 or TRBV12-4 and TRBJ2-7; TRBD1 is a possible D gene (6 bases). CDR3 length: 15 amino acids. V lost 7 bases to trimming and J lost 6 bases, with 22 bases between them. The CDR3 DNA sequence: TGTGCCAGCAATCCGGGGTCAGGGGCCACCGGCGAGCAGTACTTC. Translation gives CASNPGSGATGEQYF.

This clonotype was found a few times. This sequence joins TRBV10-3 and TRBJ2-1, with 7 bases that match TRBD1. The CDR3 contains 12 residues. Germline assignment: CDR1 ENHRY and CDR2 SYGVKD. V lost 10 bases to trimming and J lost 6 bases; unmatched junction nucleotides: 6. Here the CDR3 DNA reads TGTGCCAGCACAGGGGTTACCAATGAGCAGTTCTTC. This sequence encodes CASTGVTNEQFF.

Details on this clonotype: Germline and junction disagree at one end, which may indicate a read error. The gene calls are TRBV29-1 and TRBJ2-5; D is perhaps TRBD1 (5 bases). From germline, CDR1 is SQVTM and CDR2 ANQGSEA. This CDR3 region has 12 residues. Here the CDR3 DNA reads TGCAGCGTTGTGGTAGGACAAGAGACCCAGCACTTC. The encoded protein is CSVVVGQETQHF. Full variable domain (rest looked up from reference TRBV29-1 and TRBJ2-5): SAVISQKPSRDICQRGTSLTIQCQVDSQVTMMFWYRQQPGQSLTLIATANQGSEATYESGFVIDKFPISRPNLTFSTLTVSNMSPEDSSIYLCSVVVGQETQHFGPGTRLLVL.

This clonotype was observed a few times. The chain has TRBV12-3 or TRBV12-4 and TRBJ2-7; no definite D call. Trimming pared 9 bases from V and 0 bases from J, leaving 12 bases between. This CDR3 region has 13 residues. DNA for the CDR3: TGTGCCAGTGGGTCGTTGAGCTCCTACGAGCAGTACTTC. Residues: CASGSLSSYEQYF.

The chain uses TRBV6-2 or TRBV6-3 and TRBJ1-6; 8 bases fit TRBD1. From germline, CDR1 is MNHEY and CDR2 SVGEGT. This CDR3 region has 14 residues. The V gene end was trimmed by 4 bases and the J gene end by 7 bases; junction bases not matched to a gene: 3. CDR3 protein: CASSWGQENSPLHF. The CDR3 DNA sequence: TGTGCCAGCAGTTGGGGACAGGAGAATTCACCCCTCCACTTT.

The table lists this clonotype with a count of one. The chain links TRBV7-3 to TRBJ2-1, with D possibly TRBD1 on 5 matching bases. V lost 2 bases to trimming and J lost 10 bases, with 15 bases between them. This CDR3 has 14 residues. CDR1 and CDR2 from the germline V gene are SGHTA and FQGTGA. In DNA form, the CDR3 reads TGTGCCAGCAGCTTATCCCCAGACAGTTCCGAGCAGTTCTTC. Protein product: CASSLSPDSSEQFF.

This clonotype was observed a handful of times. The chain combines TRBV6-2 or TRBV6-3 with TRBJ2-2, with D tentatively TRBD1 (6 bases). CDR1 MNHEY and CDR2 SVGEGT come from the germline V gene. Trimming cost V 6 bases and J 3 bases, with 11 bases left between them. The CDR3 sequence is 14 residues long. CDR3 sequence: CASRLDRHTGELFF. The CDR3 bases are TGTGCCAGCAGGTTAGACAGGCACACCGGGGAGCTGTTTTTT.

V is TRBV20-1 and J is TRBJ2-7; 8 bases align to TRBD1. Germline V gives CDR1 DFQATT, CDR2 SNEGSKA (reference sequence). This CDR3 is built from 13 residues. J gave up 5 bases and V 6 bases, and 9 bases lay outside the gene matches. This chain's CDR3 is CSAARTGNNEQYF. The DNA of the CDR3 is TGCAGTGCCGCCCGGACAGGGAACAACGAGCAGTACTTC.

The rearrangement uses TRBV5-4 and TRBJ2-7; TRBD1 aligns across 7 bases. The CDR3 length is 15 residues. CDR1 and CDR2 from the germline V gene are SGHNT and YYREEE (reference sequence). Losses at the gene ends were 6 bases for V and 9 bases for J; bases not matched to a gene: 18. The CDR3 DNA follows: TGTGCCAGCACCGCACCAGGGACAGAAGTATCGGCGCAGTACTTC. Protein: CASTAPGTEVSAQYF. The whole variable domain, filled in from reference TRBV5-4 and TRBJ2-7, reads ETGVTQSPTHLIKTRGQQVTLRCSSQSGHNTVSWYQQALGQGPQFIFQYYREEENGRGNFPPRFSGLQFPNYSSELNVNALELDDSALYLCASTAPGTEVSAQYFGPGTRLTVT.

This clonotype appeared a few times. This chain joins TRBV29-1 and TRBJ2-3, with TRBD1 identical over 7 bases. The CDR3 is made up of 13 amino acids. CDR1 and CDR2 from the germline V gene are SQVTM and ANQGSEA. The V segment lost 7 bases and the J segment 1 base; nucleotides outside the gene matches: 5. The CDR3 nucleotides are TGCAGCGGTGACACAGGGGGCACAGATACGCAGTATTTT. Translation: CSGDTGGTDTQYF.

This clonotype was seen only a few times. The gene calls are TRBV6-1 and TRBJ1-4; D not resolved. The ends were cut back, 9 bases at V and 13 bases at J, with 12 bases in the middle. This CDR3 contains 10 residues. Germline V lookup: CDR1 MNHNS, CDR2 SASEGT. For the CDR3, the DNA is TGTGCCAGTTCTACCGGGAGACTGTTTTTT. This codes for CASSTGRLFF.

V and J are TRBV29-1 and TRBJ2-6; the D gene is possibly TRBD2 (5 bases). The CDR3 is 13 amino acids. Germline V gives CDR1 SQVTM, CDR2 ANQGSEA. This CDR3 reads CSGRVSGANVLTF. DNA of the CDR3: TGCAGTGGGCGGGTTTCTGGGGCCAACGTCCTGACTTTC.